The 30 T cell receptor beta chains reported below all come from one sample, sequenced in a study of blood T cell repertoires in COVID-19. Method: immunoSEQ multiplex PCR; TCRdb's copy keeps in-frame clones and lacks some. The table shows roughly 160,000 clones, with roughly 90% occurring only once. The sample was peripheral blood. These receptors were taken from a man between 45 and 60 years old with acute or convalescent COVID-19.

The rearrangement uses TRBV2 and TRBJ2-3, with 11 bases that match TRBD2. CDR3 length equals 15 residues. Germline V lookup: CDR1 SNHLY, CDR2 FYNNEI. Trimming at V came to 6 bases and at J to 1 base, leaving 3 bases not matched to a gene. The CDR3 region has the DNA TGTGCCAGCAGGGTGACTAGCGGGGGCACAGATACGCAGTATTTT. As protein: CASRVTSGGTDTQYF.

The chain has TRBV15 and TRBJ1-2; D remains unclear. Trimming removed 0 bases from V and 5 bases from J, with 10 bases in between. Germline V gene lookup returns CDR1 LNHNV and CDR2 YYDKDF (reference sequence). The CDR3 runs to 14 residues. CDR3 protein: CATSRDNAKYGYTF. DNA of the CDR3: TGTGCCACCAGCAGAGATAACGCGAAATATGGCTACACCTTC.

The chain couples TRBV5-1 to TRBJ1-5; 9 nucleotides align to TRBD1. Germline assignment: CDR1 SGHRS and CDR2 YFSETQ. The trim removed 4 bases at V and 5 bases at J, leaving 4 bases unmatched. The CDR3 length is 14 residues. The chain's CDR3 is CASSPGTGYQPQHF. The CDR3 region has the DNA TGCGCCAGCAGCCCCGGGACAGGGTATCAGCCCCAGCATTTT.

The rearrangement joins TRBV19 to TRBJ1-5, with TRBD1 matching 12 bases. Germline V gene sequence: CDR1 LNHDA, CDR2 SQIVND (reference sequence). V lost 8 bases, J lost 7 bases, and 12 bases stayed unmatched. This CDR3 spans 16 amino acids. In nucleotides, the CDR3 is TGTGCCAGTCATACTCCGGGACAGGGGGCTGGACAGCCCCAGCATTTT. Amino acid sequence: CASHTPGQGAGQPQHF.

CDR3 nucleotide sequence: TGTGCCAGTAGTATTGAGCAAGACTACTATGGCTACACCTTC. This codes for CASSIEQDYYGYTF. The chain has TRBV19 and TRBJ1-2; D is unclear. Trimming left V 3 bases short and J 3 bases short, with 11 bases between. CDR3 length: 14 residues. The germline V gene encodes CDR1 LNHDA and CDR2 SQIVND (reference sequence).

Here the CDR3 DNA reads TGTGCCAGCAGCTCCAGGACCGGGACAGGACCTACGTCTCGGTACTTC. It codes for CASSSRTGTGPTSRYF. The chain links TRBV11-2 to TRBJ2-7; 8 bases agree with TRBD1. Germline assignment: CDR1 SGHAT and CDR2 FQNNGV. The CDR3 consists of 16 residues. The trim removed 4 bases at V and 12 bases at J, leaving 20 bases unmatched.

The CDR3 is CATSDSLAPRYNEQFF. For the CDR3, the DNA is TGTGCCACCAGTGACTCACTAGCCCCCCGCTACAATGAGCAGTTCTTC. The rearrangement joins TRBV24-1 to TRBJ2-1; D possibly corresponds to TRBD2 (6 bases). This CDR3 contains 16 residues. Trimming cost V 4 bases and J 3 bases, with 15 bases left between them. Germline CDR1 and CDR2: KGHDR and SFDVKD.

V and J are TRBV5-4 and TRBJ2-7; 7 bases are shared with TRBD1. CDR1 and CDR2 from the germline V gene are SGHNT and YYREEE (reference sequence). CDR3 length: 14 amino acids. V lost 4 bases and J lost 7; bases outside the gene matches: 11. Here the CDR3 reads CASSPGTALGEQYF. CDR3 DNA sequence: TGTGCCAGCAGCCCCGGGACAGCCCTCGGGGAGCAGTACTTC.

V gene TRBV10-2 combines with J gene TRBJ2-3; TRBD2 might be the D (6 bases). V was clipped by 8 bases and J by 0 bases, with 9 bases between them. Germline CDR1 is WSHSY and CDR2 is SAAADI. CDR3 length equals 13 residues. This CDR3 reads CASGSGSTDTQYF. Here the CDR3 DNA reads TGCGCCAGCGGGAGCGGGAGCACAGATACGCAGTATTTT.

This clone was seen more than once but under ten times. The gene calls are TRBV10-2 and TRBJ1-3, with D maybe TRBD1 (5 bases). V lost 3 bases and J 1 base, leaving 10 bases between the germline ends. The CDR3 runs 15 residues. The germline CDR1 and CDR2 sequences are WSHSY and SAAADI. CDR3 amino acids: CASSDRARSGNTIYF. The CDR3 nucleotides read TGCGCCAGCAGTGACAGGGCACGATCTGGAAACACCATATATTTT.

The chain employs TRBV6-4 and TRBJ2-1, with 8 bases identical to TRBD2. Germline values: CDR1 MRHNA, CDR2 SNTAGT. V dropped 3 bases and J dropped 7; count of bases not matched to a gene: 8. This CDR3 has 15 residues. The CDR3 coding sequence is TGTGCCAGCAGTGAGGGGGTAGCGGGGAGGAATGAGCAGTTCTTC. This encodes CASSEGVAGRNEQFF.

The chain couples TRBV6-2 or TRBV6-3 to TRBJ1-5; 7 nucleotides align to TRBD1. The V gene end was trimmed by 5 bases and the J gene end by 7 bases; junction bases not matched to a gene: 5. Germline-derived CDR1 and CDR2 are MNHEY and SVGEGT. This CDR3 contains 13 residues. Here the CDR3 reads CASSLQGRQPQHF. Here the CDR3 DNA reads TGTGCCAGCAGTCTACAGGGGAGACAGCCCCAGCATTTT.

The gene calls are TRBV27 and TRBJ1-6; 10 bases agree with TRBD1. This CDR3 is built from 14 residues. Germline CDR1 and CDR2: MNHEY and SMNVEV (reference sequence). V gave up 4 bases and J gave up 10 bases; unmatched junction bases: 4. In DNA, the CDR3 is TGTGCCAGCAGTTCTGGGACAGGGGCATCACCCCTCCACTTT. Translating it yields CASSSGTGASPLHF.

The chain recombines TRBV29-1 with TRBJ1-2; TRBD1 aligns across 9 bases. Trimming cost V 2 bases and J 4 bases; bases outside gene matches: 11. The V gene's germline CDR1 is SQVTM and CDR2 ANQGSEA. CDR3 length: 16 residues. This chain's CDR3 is CSVETGQGNLRYGYTF. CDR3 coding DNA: TGCAGCGTTGAAACGGGACAGGGCAATCTTCGCTATGGCTACACCTTC.

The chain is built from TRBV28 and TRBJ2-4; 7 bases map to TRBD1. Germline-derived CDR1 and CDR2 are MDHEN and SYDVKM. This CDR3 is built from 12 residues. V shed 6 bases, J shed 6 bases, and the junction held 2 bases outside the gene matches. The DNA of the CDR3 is TGTGCCAGCAGGCAGGGGGTAAACATTCAGTACTTC. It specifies CASRQGVNIQYF.

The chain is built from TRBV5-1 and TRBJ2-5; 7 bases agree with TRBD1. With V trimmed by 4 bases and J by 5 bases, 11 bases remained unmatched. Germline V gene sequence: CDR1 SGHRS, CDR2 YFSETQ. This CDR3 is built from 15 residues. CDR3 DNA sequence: TGCGCCAGCAGCAAGACAGGGATTACGGAGGAGACCCAGTACTTC. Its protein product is CASSKTGITEETQYF.

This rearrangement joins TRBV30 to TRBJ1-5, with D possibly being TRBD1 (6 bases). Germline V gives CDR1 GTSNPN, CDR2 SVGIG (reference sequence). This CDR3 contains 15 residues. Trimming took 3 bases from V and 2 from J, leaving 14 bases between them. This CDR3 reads CAWSAAGGGNQPQHF. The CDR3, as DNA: TGTGCCTGGAGCGCAGCGGGGGGCGGCAATCAGCCCCAGCATTTT. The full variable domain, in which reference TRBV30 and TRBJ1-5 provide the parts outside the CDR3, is SQTIHQWPATLVQPVGSPLSLECTVEGTSNPNLYWYRQAAGRGLQLLFYSVGIGQISSEVPQNLSASRPQDRQFILSSKKLLLSDSGFYLCAWSAAGGGNQPQHFGDGTRLSIL.

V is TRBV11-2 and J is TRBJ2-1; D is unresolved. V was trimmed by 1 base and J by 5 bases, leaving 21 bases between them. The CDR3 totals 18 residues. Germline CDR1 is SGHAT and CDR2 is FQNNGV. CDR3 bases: TGTGCCAGCAGCTTAGTCCCTATAGTCGTCGGTTCCCACAATGAGCAGTTCTTC. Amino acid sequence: CASSLVPIVVGSHNEQFF.

In DNA form, the CDR3 reads TGTGCCAGCAGCTTAGTATGGGCGGGGTTGGGGACTGAAGCTTTCTTT. Translation: CASSLVWAGLGTEAFF. This rearrangement joins TRBV7-9 to TRBJ1-1, with D uncertain. Germline-derived CDR1 and CDR2 are SEHNR and FQNEAQ (reference sequence). With 1 base removed from V and 5 bases from J, the gap between germline ends came to 17 bases. This CDR3 is 16 amino acids long. The full variable domain, completed using reference TRBV7-9 and TRBJ1-1, is DTGVSQNPRHKITKRGQNVTFRCDPISEHNRLYWYRQTLGQGPEFLTYFQNEAQLEKSRLLSDRFSAERPKGSFSTLEIQRTEQGDSAMYLCASSLVWAGLGTEAFFGQGTRLTVV.

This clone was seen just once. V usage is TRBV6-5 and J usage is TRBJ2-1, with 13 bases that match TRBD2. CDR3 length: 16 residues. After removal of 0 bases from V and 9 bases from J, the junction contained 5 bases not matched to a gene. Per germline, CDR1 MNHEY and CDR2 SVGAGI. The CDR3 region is CASSYSELAGGLEQFF. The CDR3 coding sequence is TGTGCCAGCAGTTACTCGGAACTAGCGGGGGGGCTTGAGCAGTTCTTC.

The CDR3 nucleotides are TGTGCCAGTAGTATAGCTCACGGGGGGGCGGATGAGCAGTTCTTC. This gives the protein CASSIAHGGADEQFF. The rearrangement uses TRBV19 and TRBJ2-1; 8 nucleotides align to TRBD2. The CDR3 has 15 residues. With 1 base clipped from V and 8 bases from J, the junction kept 7 bases outside the gene matches. The germline gives CDR1 LNHDA, CDR2 SQIVND (reference sequence).

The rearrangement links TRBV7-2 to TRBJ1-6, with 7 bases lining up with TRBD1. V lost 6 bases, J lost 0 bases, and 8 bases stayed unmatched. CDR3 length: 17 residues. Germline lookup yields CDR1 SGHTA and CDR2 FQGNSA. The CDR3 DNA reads TGTGCCAGCAGTGAAACAGGGGCCAGCTCCTATAATTCACCCCTCCACTTT. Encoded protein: CASSETGASSYNSPLHF.

The chain's CDR3 is CASRIPREPYENTIYF. For the CDR3, the DNA is TGTGCCAGCAGGATCCCGCGGGAGCCCTACGAGAACACCATATATTTT. V and J are TRBV7-2 and TRBJ1-3; D call uncertain. This CDR3 region has 16 residues. Trimming cost V 6 bases and J 7 bases, with 22 bases left between them. The V gene's germline CDR1 is SGHTA and CDR2 FQGNSA. Full variable domain (rest looked up from reference TRBV7-2 and TRBJ1-3): GAGVSQSPSNKVTEKGKDVELRCDPISGHTALYWYRQSLGQGLEFLIYFQGNSAPDKSGLPSDRFSAERTGGSVSTLTIQRTQQEDSAVYLCASRIPREPYENTIYFGEGSWLTVV.

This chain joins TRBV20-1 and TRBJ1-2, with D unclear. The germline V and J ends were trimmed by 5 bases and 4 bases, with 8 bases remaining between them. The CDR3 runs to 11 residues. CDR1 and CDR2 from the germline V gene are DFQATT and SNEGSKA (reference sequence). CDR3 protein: CSAAVGYGYTF. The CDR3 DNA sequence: TGCAGTGCTGCCGTCGGCTATGGCTACACCTTC.

The CDR3 DNA reads TGTGCCAGCAGCTTAGTCCTCTACGAGCAGTACTTC. Translating gives CASSLVLYEQYF. The chain links TRBV7-8 to TRBJ2-7, with no clear D. Germline V gene data show CDR1 as SGHVS and CDR2 as FQNEAQ. Trimming pared 1 base from V and 3 bases from J, leaving 4 bases between. CDR3 size: 12 residues. Using reference TRBV7-8 and TRBJ2-7 for the parts outside the CDR3, the full variable domain is GAGVSQSPRYKVAKRGQDVALRCDPISGHVSLFWYQQALGQGPEFLTYFQNEAQLDKSGLPSDRFFAERPEGSVSTLKIQRTQQEDSAVYLCASSLVLYEQYFGPGTRLTVT.

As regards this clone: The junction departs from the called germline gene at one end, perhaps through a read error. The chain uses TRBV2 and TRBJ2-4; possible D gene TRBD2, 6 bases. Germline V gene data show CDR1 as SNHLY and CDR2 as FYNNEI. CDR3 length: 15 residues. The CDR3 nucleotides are TGTGCCAGCAGAGAAGGACAAAACCGGGGGAACATTCAGTACTTC. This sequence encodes CASREGQNRGNIQYF.

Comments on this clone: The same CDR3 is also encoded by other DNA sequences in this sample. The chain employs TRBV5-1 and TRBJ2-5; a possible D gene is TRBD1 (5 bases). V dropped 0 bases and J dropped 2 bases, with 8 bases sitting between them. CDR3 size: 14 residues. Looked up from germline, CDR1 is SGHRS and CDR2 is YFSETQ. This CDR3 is CASSLGSGQETQYF. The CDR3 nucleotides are TGCGCCAGCAGCTTGGGTTCAGGGCAAGAGACCCAGTACTTC.

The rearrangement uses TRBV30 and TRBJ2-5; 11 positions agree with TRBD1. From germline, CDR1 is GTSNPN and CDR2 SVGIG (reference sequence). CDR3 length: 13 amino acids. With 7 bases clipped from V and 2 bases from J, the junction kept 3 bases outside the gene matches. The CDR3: CALDRGRQETQYF. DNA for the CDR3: TGTGCCTTGGACAGGGGGCGACAAGAGACCCAGTACTTC.

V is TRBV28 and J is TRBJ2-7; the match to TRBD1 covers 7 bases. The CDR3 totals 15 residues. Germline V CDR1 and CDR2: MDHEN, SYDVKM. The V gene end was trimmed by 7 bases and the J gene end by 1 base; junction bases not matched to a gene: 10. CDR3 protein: CASTRPGQLSYEQYF. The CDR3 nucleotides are TGTGCCAGCACACGGCCGGGACAGCTTTCCTACGAGCAGTACTTC. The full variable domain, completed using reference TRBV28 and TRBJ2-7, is DVKVTQSSRYLVKRTGEKVFLECVQDMDHENMFWYRQDPGLGLRLIYFSYDVKMKEKGDIPEGYSVSREKKERFSLILESASTNQTSMYLCASTRPGQLSYEQYFGPGTRLTVT.

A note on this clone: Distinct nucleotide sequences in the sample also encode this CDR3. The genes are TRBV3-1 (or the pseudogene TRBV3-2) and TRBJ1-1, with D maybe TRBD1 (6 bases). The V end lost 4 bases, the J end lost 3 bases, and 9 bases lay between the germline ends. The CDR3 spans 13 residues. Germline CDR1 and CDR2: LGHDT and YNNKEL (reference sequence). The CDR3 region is CASSPRGDTEAFF. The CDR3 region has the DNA TGTGCCAGCAGCCCCAGGGGAGACACTGAAGCTTTCTTT.